This T cell receptor (beta chain) was obtained from a study of T-cell reconstitution after alpha-beta-depleted transplantation in children. A library of TCRbeta sequences, prepared with unique molecular identifiers, was generated. From the PCR reads, TCRdb called clonotypes with MiXCR, one entry per CDR3 protein. The sample contains over 550,000 distinct CDR3 sequences, about 11% of which appear only once. V lost 5 bases and J lost 3, with 11 bases in between. The length of the CDR3 is 14 residues. The genes are TRBV12-3 or TRBV12-4 and TRBJ2-1; TRBD2 is a possible D gene (6 bases). The source was PBMCs from the stem cell graft donor, collected from the stem cell graft. The sequence was obtained from a human donor who donated a stem cell graft to a child with acute myeloid leukemia. This CDR3 reads CASSQQGLYNEQFF. The CDR3 region has the DNA TGTGCCAGCAGTCAGCAGGGACTCTACAATGAGCAGTTCTTC.